This T cell receptor beta chain was identified in a study of blood T cells in healthy people across ages. Study-wide context: With template switching, about one barcoded beta molecule was captured per two T cells. Study-wide results and limits: Total diversity from one million sequenced T cells was likely underestimated.

V gave up 10 bases and J gave up 4 bases; unmatched junction bases: 2. The CDR3 runs to 12 residues. CDR1 and CDR2 from the germline V gene are MGHDK and SYGVNS. The authors drew 8 to 10 milliliters of peripheral blood from each donor. As for this clonotype: Its antigen is not known.

Alongside a J-beta primer mix, a sample-barcoded 5' primer served in a second PCR lasting about 7 to 12 cycles. A single record per CDR3 protein comes from TCRdb applying MiXCR to the 5' RACE reads. The table records hundreds of thousands of distinct CDR3 sequences, 44% of them present only once. The chain couples TRBV25-1 to TRBJ2-3; 10 nucleotides match TRBD1. The specimen sequenced was blood. The source is a man between 60 and 75 years old in good health. The CDR3 bases are TGTGCCACGGGGACAGGGGCAGATACGCAGTATTTT. Translation gives CATGTGADTQYF.